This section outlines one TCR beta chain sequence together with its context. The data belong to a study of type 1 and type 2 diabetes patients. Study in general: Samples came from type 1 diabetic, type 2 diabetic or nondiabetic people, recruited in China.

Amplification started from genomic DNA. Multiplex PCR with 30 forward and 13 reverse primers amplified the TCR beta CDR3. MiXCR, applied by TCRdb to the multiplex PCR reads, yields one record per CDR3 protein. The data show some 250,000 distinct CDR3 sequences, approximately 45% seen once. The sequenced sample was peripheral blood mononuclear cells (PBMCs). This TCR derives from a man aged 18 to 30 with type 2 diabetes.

CDR3 residues: CASSLVPPGDTYNSPLHF. CDR3 in DNA: TGTGCCAGCAGCTTAGTACCCCCGGGGGACACCTATAATTCACCCCTCCACTTT. The chain recombines TRBV7-2 with TRBJ1-6, with D tentatively TRBD1 (6 bases). From germline, CDR1 is SGHTA and CDR2 FQGNSA. Trimming cost V 1 base and J 2 bases, with 15 bases left between them. The CDR3 runs to 18 residues.